The rows below give T cell receptor beta chains drawn from one sample of a study of long-term antiretroviral therapy in people with HIV. Repertoires were generated with immunoSEQ multiplex PCR, while TCRdb's copy carries only in-frame clones and drops some. The table shows around 19,000 clones, with around 87% occurring only once. This sample comprised unsorted PBMCs, obtained about 2.7 years after starting antiretroviral therapy. These receptors all come from a woman aged 45-60 years with HIV. Each CDR3 is given with its conserved first and last residue. A D gene is named only where the DNA matches it firmly. Clone size is shown for a subset of rows, as once, few, many or a class of expanded clone.

j_call v_call cdr3_length d_call clone_size cdr3_nt cdr3_aa
TRBJ2-7 TRBV9 15 NA NA TGTGCCAGCAGCGCCGACCGGGACCCCAGCTACGAGCAGTACTTC CASSADRDPSYEQYF
TRBJ2-1 TRBV7-9 14 NA NA TGTGCCAGCAGCTTAGTTATAGGAGGGAGTGAGCAGTTCTTC CASSLVIGGSEQFF
TRBJ2-5 TRBV18 15 TRBD1 NA TGTGCCAGCTCACCGATGACAGGGGGCCAAGAGACCCAGTACTTC CASSPMTGGQETQYF
TRBJ1-1 TRBV19 13 NA NA TGTGCCAGTACCACCGGGGGGGAAACTGAAGCTTTCTTT CASTTGGETEAFF
TRBJ1-4 TRBV18 16 NA NA TGTGCCAGCTCACCCCGCCCCAGCGAGGGAAATGAAAAACTGTTTTTT CASSPRPSEGNEKLFF
TRBJ2-1 TRBV2 17 TRBD2 NA TGTGCCAGCAGTACGACTAGCGGGAGCTCCATATCGGATGAGCAGTTCTTC CASSTTSGSSISDEQFF
TRBJ2-7 TRBV6-5 15 NA NA TGTGCCAGCAGTTACGACACCCCGAACTCCTACGAGCAGTACTTC CASSYDTPNSYEQYF
TRBJ2-1 TRBV25-1 14 NA NA TGTGCCAGCAGTGGGGGGCGCCTAGGGAATGAGCAGTTCTTC CASSGGRLGNEQFF
TRBJ1-1 TRBV4-1 15 TRBD1 NA TGCGCCAGCAGCCAAGATCCCCAGGGGGCTATTGAAGCTTTCTTT CASSQDPQGAIEAFF
TRBJ1-1 TRBV27 13 TRBD1 NA TGTGCCAGTTGCAGGGGGACAAGCACTGAAGCTTTCTTT CASCRGTSTEAFF
TRBJ2-1 TRBV4-3 16 TRBD2 NA TGCGCCAGCAGCCAAGCAGGCGGGAGGGCTGGGGATGAGCAGTTCTTC CASSQAGGRAGDEQFF
TRBJ1-2 TRBV29-1 15 TRBD1 NA TGCAGCGTTGAGGCGGGGGACAGCTACATCTATGGCTACACCTTC CSVEAGDSYIYGYTF
TRBJ2-7 TRBV27 15 TRBD1 NA TGTGCCAGCAGTTTATATAGTCAGGGGGCCTACGAGCAGTACTTC CASSLYSQGAYEQYF
TRBJ2-3 TRBV7-9 12 NA NA TGTGCCAGCCTAGTAGCTGCAGATACGCAGTATTTT CASLVAADTQYF
TRBJ2-1 TRBV7-9 16 NA NA TGTGCCAGCAGTGCGCGTCTCCTCAGCTCCTACAATGAGCAGTTCTTC CASSARLLSSYNEQFF
TRBJ1-5 TRBV4-1 16 NA few TGCGCCAGCAGCCAAGATTCCAGGGGCGCGGGACAGCCCCAGCATTTT CASSQDSRGAGQPQHF